This T cell receptor (beta chain) was captured by sequencing in a study of blood T cell repertoires in COVID-19. The V gene end was trimmed by 5 bases and the J gene end by 1 base; junction bases not matched to a gene: 0. Germline assignment: CDR1 KGHDR and CDR2 SFDVKD. The CDR3 has 15 amino acids. Some clones are missing from TCRdb's copy, which holds only in-frame ones; the method was immunoSEQ multiplex PCR. Of 190,000 or so clones in the sample, about 81% were seen once. The study recruited people aged roughly 18 to 100 years across under 25 US areas. Participants reported their clinical history, and cohort assignment relied on those reports.

This chain uses TRBV24-1 with TRBJ2-2, with 10 bases aligning to TRBD2. The receptor was derived from a middle-aged man who had recovered from COVID-19. Sequences were obtained from PBMCs or T cells enriched from blood (not recorded which). The CDR3 reads CATSGTSGNTGELFF. The CDR3 nucleotides are TGTGCCACCAGTGGGACTAGCGGGAACACCGGGGAGCTGTTTTTT.